A single sample is the source of the 23 T cell receptor beta chains below, sequenced in a study of blood T cell repertoires in COVID-19. Some clones are missing from TCRdb's copy, which holds only in-frame ones; the method was immunoSEQ multiplex PCR. The table includes approximately 250,000 clones, around 89% detected once. Sequencing was performed on PBMCs or T cells enriched from blood (not recorded which). These receptors all stem from a woman between 25 and 40 years old who had recovered from COVID-19.

In the case of this clone: The germline gene is not matched at one end of the junction; a read error may be the cause. The chain recombines TRBV7-7 with TRBJ2-7; weak D call: TRBD2 (8 bases). Germline V CDR1 and CDR2: SSHAT, FNYEAQ (reference sequence). The length of the CDR3 is 15 residues. CDR3 loop: CASSPGGLGTGEQYF. The CDR3 coding sequence is TGTGCTAGCAGCCCAGGGGGACTAGGTACGGGCGAGCAGTACTTC.

This chain links TRBV4-1 with TRBJ2-7; D might be TRBD1 (6 bases). Per germline, CDR1 MGHRA and CDR2 YSYEKL. The CDR3 runs 14 residues. V lost 3 bases, J lost 1 base, and 10 bases lay in between. The CDR3 here is CASSHEDRSYEQYF. In nucleotides, the CDR3 is TGCGCCAGCAGCCATGAGGACAGATCCTACGAGCAGTACTTC.

The rearrangement uses TRBV27 and TRBJ2-7; 7 positions match TRBD2. Trimming cost V 3 bases and J 3 bases; bases outside gene matches: 11. Germline V gene data show CDR1 as MNHEY and CDR2 as SMNVEV (reference sequence). The CDR3 runs 16 residues. The CDR3, as DNA: TGTGCCAGCAGTTTGAATGGACTAGGGATCCTCTACGAGCAGTACTTC. This translates into CASSLNGLGILYEQYF.

The J gene is TRBJ1-6, the V gene TRBV6-2 or TRBV6-3, with D uncertain. The germline V and J ends were trimmed by 6 bases and 14 bases, with 11 bases remaining between them. There are 11 residues in the CDR3. Germline CDR1 reads MNHEY; CDR2 reads SVGEGT. CDR3 region: CASSRVGSLHF. In DNA form, the CDR3 reads TGTGCCAGCAGCCGCGTCGGGTCCCTCCACTTT.

The chain employs TRBV7-3 and TRBJ2-3; no definite D call. Germline V gene data show CDR1 as SGHTA and CDR2 as FQGTGA. The CDR3 length is 14 residues. V was pared by 5 bases and J by 0 bases, with 9 bases between. The CDR3 DNA sequence: TGTGCCAGCAGCGCCCAACACAGCACAGATACGCAGTATTTT. Translating gives CASSAQHSTDTQYF. The whole variable domain, remainder taken from reference TRBV7-3 and TRBJ2-3, is GAGVSQTPSNKVTEKGKYVELRCDPISGHTALYWYRQSLGQGPEFLIYFQGTGAADDSGLPNDRFFAVRPEGSVSTLKIQRTERGDSAVYLCASSAQHSTDTQYFGPGTRLTVL.

As regards this clone: The junction departs from the called germline gene at one end, perhaps through a read error. The CDR3: CASSPGLNNEQFF. The CDR3 nucleotides read TGTGCTAGCAGCCCCGGACTCAACAATGAGCAGTTCTTC. The J gene is TRBJ2-1, the V gene TRBV7-7; D is perhaps TRBD2 (5 bases). This CDR3 region has 13 residues. Per germline, CDR1 SSHAT and CDR2 FNYEAQ (reference sequence).

This chain links TRBV7-2 with TRBJ1-2; no firm D call. Trimming removed 5 bases at V and 7 bases at J, with 20 bases between. The CDR3 has 15 residues. Germline loops: CDR1 SGHTA, CDR2 FQGNSA. CDR3 residues: CASSPRVAAVTGYTF. The CDR3 nucleotides are TGTGCCAGCAGCCCGAGGGTGGCTGCCGTCACTGGCTACACCTTC.

This chain links TRBV5-4 with TRBJ2-1; TRBD2 agrees at 10 bases. The CDR3 has 16 amino acids. With V trimmed by 5 bases and J by 4 bases, 9 bases remained unmatched. CDR1 and CDR2 from the germline V gene are SGHNT and YYREEE (reference sequence). In DNA form, the CDR3 reads TGTGCCAGCAGTTCCTTAGCGGGAGGACTTTACAATGAGCAGTTCTTC. Translated, it gives CASSSLAGGLYNEQFF. The full variable domain, rest sourced from reference TRBV5-4 and TRBJ2-1, is ETGVTQSPTHLIKTRGQQVTLRCSSQSGHNTVSWYQQALGQGPQFIFQYYREEENGRGNFPPRFSGLQFPNYSSELNVNALELDDSALYLCASSSLAGGLYNEQFFGPGTRLTVL.

The chain combines TRBV10-3 with TRBJ2-3; D may be TRBD1 (5 bases). CDR1 is ENHRY and CDR2 is SYGVKD in the germline V gene. This CDR3 comprises 13 residues. Trimming took off 5 bases at V and 0 bases at J, with 6 bases between the two ends. The CDR3 DNA reads as TGTGCCATCAGTAGGGGAAGCACAGATACGCAGTATTTT. Its protein is CAISRGSTDTQYF.

V is TRBV7-2 and J is TRBJ1-5; D is possibly TRBD1 (5 bases). The V end lost 1 base, the J end lost 9 bases, and 16 bases lay between the germline ends. The germline CDR1 and CDR2 sequences are SGHTA and FQGNSA. This CDR3 is built from 15 residues. The CDR3 region has the DNA TGTGCCAGCAGCTTAGACTCAGGGAAAAGGACGCCCCAGCATTTT. Amino acid sequence: CASSLDSGKRTPQHF. The whole variable domain, remainder taken from reference TRBV7-2 and TRBJ1-5, is GAGVSQSPSNKVTEKGKDVELRCDPISGHTALYWYRQSLGQGLEFLIYFQGNSAPDKSGLPSDRFSAERTGGSVSTLTIQRTQQEDSAVYLCASSLDSGKRTPQHFGDGTRLSIL.

V usage is TRBV27 and J usage is TRBJ2-7; 7 bases map to TRBD1. The V gene's germline CDR1 is MNHEY and CDR2 SMNVEV (reference sequence). CDR3 length: 18 amino acids. J lost 1 base, V lost 6 bases, and 18 bases had no gene match. The CDR3 here is CASSRRAIRDSPSYEQYF. DNA for the CDR3: TGTGCCAGCAGCCGGCGGGCCATTCGGGACAGTCCTTCCTACGAGCAGTACTTC.

The chain combines TRBV28 with TRBJ2-2; 13 bases fit TRBD2. The CDR3 sequence is 15 residues long. V dropped 10 bases and J dropped 9; count of bases not matched to a gene: 11. Germline V gene sequence: CDR1 MDHEN, CDR2 SYDVKM. The CDR3 DNA reads as TGTGCCACCACCCGGACTAGCGGGAGTAACAGGGAGCTGTTTTTT. This gives the protein CATTRTSGSNRELFF.

The gene calls are TRBV5-1 and TRBJ2-3, with TRBD1 identical over 8 bases. Germline V lookup: CDR1 SGHRS, CDR2 YFSETQ. J was trimmed by 0 bases and V by 0 bases; bases with no gene match: 3. This CDR3 is built from 16 residues. The CDR3 nucleotides are TGCGCCAGCAGCTTGGCCTACAGGGGGAGCACAGATACGCAGTATTTT. It translates to CASSLAYRGSTDTQYF. Full variable domain (outside the CDR3, taken from reference TRBV5-1 and TRBJ2-3): KAGVTQTPRYLIKTRGQQVTLSCSPISGHRSVSWYQQTPGQGLQFLFEYFSETQRNKGNFPGRFSGRQFSNSRSEMNVSTLELGDSALYLCASSLAYRGSTDTQYFGPGTRLTVL.

V usage is TRBV29-1 and J usage is TRBJ2-2, with 7 bases lining up with TRBD1. The germline gives CDR1 SQVTM, CDR2 ANQGSEA. After removal of 5 bases from V and 0 bases from J, the junction contained 3 bases not matched to a gene. The CDR3 covers 14 residues. CDR3 region: CSVRGQANTGELFF. CDR3 DNA: TGCAGCGTTCGTGGACAGGCGAACACCGGGGAGCTGTTTTTT.

The chain recombines TRBV28 with TRBJ2-6, with TRBD1 matching 7 bases. The germline CDR1 and CDR2 sequences are MDHEN and SYDVKM. The CDR3 contains 16 residues. Germline trimming cut 5 bases from V and 2 bases from J; bases unmatched to any gene: 6. CDR3 nucleotide sequence: TGTGCCAGCAGTCTACAGGGGACAGCTGGGGCCAACGTCCTGACTTTC. Translated: CASSLQGTAGANVLTF. The entire variable domain, with the rest obtained from reference TRBV28 and TRBJ2-6, is as follows: DVKVTQSSRYLVKRTGEKVFLECVQDMDHENMFWYRQDPGLGLRLIYFSYDVKMKEKGDIPEGYSVSREKKERFSLILESASTNQTSMYLCASSLQGTAGANVLTFGAGSRLTVL.

This rearrangement joins TRBV5-5 to TRBJ2-1; D is ambiguous. The V and J ends lost 4 bases and 0 bases respectively, with 17 bases between them. The CDR3 runs 17 residues. Germline CDR1 and CDR2: SGHKS and YYEKEE (reference sequence). The DNA for the CDR3 is TGTGCCAGCAGCGTCATGTACAGCCACAGCTCCTACAATGAGCAGTTCTTC. Amino acid sequence: CASSVMYSHSSYNEQFF. The variable domain in full, completed from reference TRBV5-5 and TRBJ2-1, reads DAGVTQSPTHLIKTRGQQVTLRCSPISGHKSVSWYQQVLGQGPQFIFQYYEKEERGRGNFPDRFSARQFPNYSSELNVNALLLGDSALYLCASSVMYSHSSYNEQFFGPGTRLTVL.

This chain connects TRBV6-2 or TRBV6-3 to TRBJ1-1, with D perhaps TRBD1 (6 bases). CDR1 and CDR2 (germline): MNHEY, SVGEGT. The CDR3 totals 16 residues. V was shortened by 0 bases and J by 2 bases, with 13 bases between the two germline ends. The CDR3 sequence: CASSYSGGLINTEAFF. As DNA, the CDR3 is TGTGCCAGCAGTTACTCGGGGGGGCTGATAAACACTGAAGCTTTCTTT.

V is TRBV19 and J is TRBJ2-7, with D perhaps matching TRBD2 (6 bases). Looked up from germline, CDR1 is LNHDA and CDR2 is SQIVND (reference sequence). The CDR3 is 15 amino acids. Between the trimmed V and J ends, which lost 1 base and 0 bases, there was a span of 10 bases. In DNA form, the CDR3 reads TGTGCCAGTAGTATAGTAGCGGCGAGCTCCTACGAGCAGTACTTC. Translating gives CASSIVAASSYEQYF.

This clone was seen more than once but under ten times. The chain carries TRBV19 and TRBJ1-5, with unresolved D. V lost 8 bases and J 7 bases, leaving 12 bases between the germline ends. The CDR3 consists of 12 residues. The germline V gene encodes CDR1 LNHDA and CDR2 SQIVND (reference sequence). The CDR3 DNA follows: TGTGCCAGTGATGCGGGTAGCCAGCCCCAGCATTTT. Encoded protein: CASDAGSQPQHF.

Here the CDR3 reads CATSGRASYEQYF. CDR3 nucleotides: TGTGCCACTAGCGGGAGGGCCTCCTACGAGCAGTACTTC. The V and J genes are TRBV28 and TRBJ2-7; 12 bases fit TRBD2. This CDR3 has 13 residues. Germline V gene lookup returns CDR1 MDHEN and CDR2 SYDVKM. The ends lost 10 bases at V and 0 bases at J; junction bases unmatched: 1.

The chain couples TRBV6-2 or TRBV6-3 to TRBJ2-7; TRBD1 matches 7 bases. CDR1 and CDR2 (germline): MNHEY, SVGEGT. There are 13 residues in the CDR3. J gave up 6 bases and V 5 bases, and 7 bases lay outside the gene matches. Written as DNA, the CDR3 is TGTGCCAGCAGTCCATCGGGACAGCGCGAGCAGTACTTC. This sequence encodes CASSPSGQREQYF.

The rearrangement uses TRBV29-1 and TRBJ1-1; D may be TRBD1 (6 bases). CDR1 SQVTM and CDR2 ANQGSEA come from the germline V gene. Trimming removed 6 bases from V and 2 bases from J, with 10 bases in between. The CDR3 contains 12 residues. The CDR3, as DNA: TGCAGCGTGGACAGCCTCAACACTGAAGCTTTCTTT. Translated: CSVDSLNTEAFF.

V gene TRBV28 combines with J gene TRBJ1-5, with D hard to call. CDR3 size: 12 residues. V lost 6 bases and J 6 bases, leaving 9 bases between the germline ends. Germline V gives CDR1 MDHEN, CDR2 SYDVKM. The CDR3 nucleotides are TGTGCCAGCAGGATTCCCGGTCAGCCCCAGCATTTT. Translated: CASRIPGQPQHF.